The entry below gives a single T cell receptor (beta chain) sequence along with its context. This CDR3 has 15 amino acids. V was cut by 5 bases and J by 15 bases, with 26 bases left in between. CDR1 and CDR2 from the germline V gene are MDHEN and SYDVKM. These data belong to a study of blood T cell repertoires in COVID-19. Under the authors' procedure: Amplified reference gene primers provided the basis for estimating nucleated cell counts. This table comes from immunoSEQ multiplex PCR, and its TCRdb copy is limited to in-frame clones, with some not included. That table is the source of V, J and clone size, and D and trimming were worked out from the DNA. The data show around 70,000 clones, around 86% seen once.

Material: peripheral blood. The chain links TRBV28 to TRBJ2-4, with D possibly matching TRBD2 (7 bases). The sequence was collected from a young woman with acute or convalescent COVID-19. CDR3 sequence (DNA): TGTGCCAGCAGTGTCTCAGGGGCTAGCGGAAAACAATCGTACTTC. This sequence encodes CASSVSGASGKQSYF.